This section outlines one TCR beta chain sequence together with its context. This CDR3 spans 15 amino acids. V dropped 6 bases and J dropped 7; count of bases not matched to a gene: 10. CDR1 and CDR2 from the germline V gene are SQVTM and ANQGSEA. Here immunoSEQ multiplex PCR was the method, and the copy in TCRdb shows in-frame clones only, minus some. The sample records around 41,000 clones, 70% to 90% being singletons. The sample originates from a study of T cells in localized non-small cell lung cancer. The TCR comes from a woman aged 18-49 years with stage III lung adenocarcinoma. This chain uses TRBV29-1 with TRBJ2-7; 15 positions match TRBD2. The material was peripheral blood, obtained before any cancer treatment. DNA of the CDR3: TGCAGCGTCCATCAAGGACTAGCGGGGGGGCAGGAGCAGTACTTC. Protein sequence: CSVHQGLAGGQEQYF.